This T cell receptor beta chain was sequenced in a study of T cells in localized non-small cell lung cancer. The study's findings and limits: A median of around 60 of the top 100 tumor clones appeared in adjacent lung, which was paired and uninvolved. Heterogeneity within the tumor remains possible, as just one region underwent sequencing.

Sequenced by immunoSEQ multiplex PCR; TCRdb stores in-frame clones only, minus some. Here the sample spans roughly 34,000 clones, 85% to 90% being singletons. V was shortened by 2 bases and J by 2 bases, with 16 bases between the two germline ends. The CDR3 totals 16 residues. Germline V gene lookup returns CDR1 SGHRS and CDR2 YFSETQ. A word on this clone: What it binds is unknown.

The genes are TRBV5-1 and TRBJ1-2; D is undetermined. This receptor was identified in a male donor aged 60 or over with stage III lung adenocarcinoma. The specimen comprised peripheral blood, sampled before any cancer treatment. Written as DNA, the CDR3 is TGCGCCAGCAGCTTCTCTGTTGGAAACCCGAACTATGGCTACACCTTC. Amino acid sequence: CASSFSVGNPNYGYTF.